What follows are 10 T cell receptor beta chains derived from one specimen sequenced in a study of T-cell memory formation after mild COVID-19. TCRdb passed the 5' RACE reads through MiXCR, listing each CDR3 protein once. The sample has around 340,000 distinct CDR3 sequences; 10% to 15% are singletons. Sequencing was done on a sample of PBMCs or a T cell subset sorted from them (not recorded which). Receptors were obtained from a man between 18 and 29 years old who had mild COVID-19 (a few samples of this study predate the infection). Cell type and time point are not known.

Only a few counts were recorded for this clonotype. This chain joins TRBV5-1 and TRBJ1-1; D not resolved. This CDR3 comprises 14 residues. The V end was cut by 0 bases, the J end by 4 bases, with 10 bases between. Germline lookup yields CDR1 SGHRS and CDR2 YFSETQ. CDR3 residues: CASSLVGSGTEAFF. The CDR3 DNA is TGCGCCAGCAGCTTGGTGGGGTCGGGCACTGAAGCTTTCTTT.

The rearrangement joins TRBV7-7 to TRBJ2-2; 9 bases map to TRBD1. V was clipped by 1 base and J by 6 bases; unmatched bases: 0. Germline V gene lookup returns CDR1 SSHAT and CDR2 FNYEAQ (reference sequence). The CDR3 sequence is 14 residues long. The CDR3 bases are TGTGCCAGCAGCTTAGGGACAGGGGCCGGGGAGCTGTTTTTT. This sequence encodes CASSLGTGAGELFF.

The genes are TRBV11-3 and TRBJ2-7; 9 nucleotides line up with TRBD1. Germline trimming cut 6 bases from V and 3 bases from J; bases unmatched to any gene: 9. The CDR3 extends over 15 amino acids. Germline V gene lookup returns CDR1 SGHNT and CDR2 YENEEA. This CDR3 is CASSRGQGGFYEQYF. The CDR3 nucleotides read TGTGCCAGCAGTAGGGGACAGGGTGGATTCTACGAGCAGTACTTC.

This clonotype showed up many times. The chain recombines TRBV3-2 with TRBJ1-5. TRBV3-2 is assigned pseudogene status. The CDR3 is made up of 17 amino acids. The CDR3 DNA is TGTGCCAGCAGCCAAGATTTTAGCAGGTTTAGCAATCAGCCCCAGCATTTT. It specifies CASSQDFSRFSNQPQHF.

The V and J genes are TRBV7-6 and TRBJ2-2, with 8 bases lining up with TRBD1. This CDR3 comprises 15 residues. Looked up from germline, CDR1 is SGHVS and CDR2 is FNYEAQ. With 4 bases clipped from V and 3 bases from J, the junction kept 4 bases outside the gene matches. The DNA for the CDR3 is TGTGCCAGCAGCTCACAGGGGGAGGACACCGGGGAGCTGTTTTTT. It yields the protein CASSSQGEDTGELFF. Looking up the rest from reference TRBV7-6 and TRBJ2-2 gives the full variable domain: GAGVSQSPRYKVTKRGQDVALRCDPISGHVSLYWYRQALGQGPEFLTYFNYEAQQDKSGLPNDRFSAERPEGSISTLTIQRTEQRDSAMYRCASSSQGEDTGELFFGEGSRLTVL.

This clonotype has only a few counts. V usage is TRBV4-3 and J usage is TRBJ1-1; D ambiguous. V dropped 3 bases and J dropped 0 bases, with 14 bases sitting between them. Per the germline V gene, CDR1 is LGHNA and CDR2 is YSLEER. The CDR3 contains 16 residues. The DNA for the CDR3 is TGCGCCAGCAGCCAGGGAGGTACGCTCATGAACACTGAAGCTTTCTTT. Translation gives CASSQGGTLMNTEAFF.

V is TRBV6-1 and J is TRBJ1-1, with TRBD1 identical over 8 bases. Germline CDR1 and CDR2: MNHNS and SASEGT. The CDR3 is 13 residues long. V gave up 4 bases and J gave up 7 bases; unmatched junction bases: 5. The chain's CDR3 is CASSVYRGNEAFF. CDR3 bases: TGTGCCAGCAGTGTGTACAGGGGGAATGAAGCTTTCTTT.

The chain joins TRBV7-2 to TRBJ1-1; D perhaps matches TRBD1 (5 bases). Per germline, CDR1 SGHTA and CDR2 FQGNSA. The CDR3 has 15 amino acids. V was clipped by 5 bases and J by 0 bases, with 13 bases between them. The CDR3 DNA reads TGTGCCAGCAGCGTACGGGACGGAATGAACACTGAAGCTTTCTTT. This sequence encodes CASSVRDGMNTEAFF. The complete variable domain, with remaining parts taken from reference TRBV7-2 and TRBJ1-1, reads GAGVSQSPSNKVTEKGKDVELRCDPISGHTALYWYRQSLGQGLEFLIYFQGNSAPDKSGLPSDRFSAERTGGSVSTLTIQRTQQEDSAVYLCASSVRDGMNTEAFFGQGTRLTVV.

The V and J genes are TRBV5-1 and TRBJ2-1; 8 bases map to TRBD1. Germline-derived CDR1 and CDR2 are SGHRS and YFSETQ. V lost 4 bases to trimming and J lost 9 bases; unmatched junction nucleotides: 12. This CDR3 has 15 residues. The CDR3 region is CASSPQGDRGLEQFF. The DNA of the CDR3 is TGCGCCAGCAGCCCCCAAGGAGACAGGGGACTTGAGCAGTTCTTC.

This clonotype was counted between two and nine times. The V and J genes are TRBV12-3 or TRBV12-4 and TRBJ2-5, with D possibly TRBD2 on 5 matching bases. This CDR3 spans 14 amino acids. V was pared by 8 bases and J by 3 bases, with 16 bases between. The CDR3 DNA follows: TGTGCCAGCTGCCCAGCAGCGGCCAAAGAGACCCAGTACTTC. This sequence encodes CASCPAAAKETQYF.